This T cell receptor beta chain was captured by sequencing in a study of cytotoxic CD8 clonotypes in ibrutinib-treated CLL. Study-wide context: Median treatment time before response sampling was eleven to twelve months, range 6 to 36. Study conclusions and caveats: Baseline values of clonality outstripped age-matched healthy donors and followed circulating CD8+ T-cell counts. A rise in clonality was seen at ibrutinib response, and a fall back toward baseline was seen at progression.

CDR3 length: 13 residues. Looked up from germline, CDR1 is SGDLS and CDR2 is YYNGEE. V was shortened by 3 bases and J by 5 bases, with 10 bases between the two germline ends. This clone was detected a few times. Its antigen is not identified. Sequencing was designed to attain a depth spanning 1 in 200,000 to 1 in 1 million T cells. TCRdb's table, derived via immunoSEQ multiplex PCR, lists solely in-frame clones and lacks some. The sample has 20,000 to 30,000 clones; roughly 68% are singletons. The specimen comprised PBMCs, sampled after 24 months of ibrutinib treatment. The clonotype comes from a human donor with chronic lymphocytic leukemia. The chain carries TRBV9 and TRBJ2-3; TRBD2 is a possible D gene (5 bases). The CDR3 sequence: CASSEQRLDTQYF. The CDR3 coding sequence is TGTGCCAGCAGCGAACAGCGGTTAGATACGCAGTATTTT.